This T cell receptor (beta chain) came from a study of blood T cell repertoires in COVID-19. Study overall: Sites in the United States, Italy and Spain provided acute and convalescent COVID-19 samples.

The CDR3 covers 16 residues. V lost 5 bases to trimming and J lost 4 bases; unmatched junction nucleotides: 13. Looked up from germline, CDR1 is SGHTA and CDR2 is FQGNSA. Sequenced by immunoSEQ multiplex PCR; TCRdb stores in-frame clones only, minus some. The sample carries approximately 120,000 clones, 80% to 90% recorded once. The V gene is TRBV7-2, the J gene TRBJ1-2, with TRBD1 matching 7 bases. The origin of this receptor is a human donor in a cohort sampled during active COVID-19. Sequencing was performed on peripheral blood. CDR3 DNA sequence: TGTGCCAGCAGCATCGGCCGGGACAGAGGTGGCTATGGCTACACCTTC. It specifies CASSIGRDRGGYGYTF.